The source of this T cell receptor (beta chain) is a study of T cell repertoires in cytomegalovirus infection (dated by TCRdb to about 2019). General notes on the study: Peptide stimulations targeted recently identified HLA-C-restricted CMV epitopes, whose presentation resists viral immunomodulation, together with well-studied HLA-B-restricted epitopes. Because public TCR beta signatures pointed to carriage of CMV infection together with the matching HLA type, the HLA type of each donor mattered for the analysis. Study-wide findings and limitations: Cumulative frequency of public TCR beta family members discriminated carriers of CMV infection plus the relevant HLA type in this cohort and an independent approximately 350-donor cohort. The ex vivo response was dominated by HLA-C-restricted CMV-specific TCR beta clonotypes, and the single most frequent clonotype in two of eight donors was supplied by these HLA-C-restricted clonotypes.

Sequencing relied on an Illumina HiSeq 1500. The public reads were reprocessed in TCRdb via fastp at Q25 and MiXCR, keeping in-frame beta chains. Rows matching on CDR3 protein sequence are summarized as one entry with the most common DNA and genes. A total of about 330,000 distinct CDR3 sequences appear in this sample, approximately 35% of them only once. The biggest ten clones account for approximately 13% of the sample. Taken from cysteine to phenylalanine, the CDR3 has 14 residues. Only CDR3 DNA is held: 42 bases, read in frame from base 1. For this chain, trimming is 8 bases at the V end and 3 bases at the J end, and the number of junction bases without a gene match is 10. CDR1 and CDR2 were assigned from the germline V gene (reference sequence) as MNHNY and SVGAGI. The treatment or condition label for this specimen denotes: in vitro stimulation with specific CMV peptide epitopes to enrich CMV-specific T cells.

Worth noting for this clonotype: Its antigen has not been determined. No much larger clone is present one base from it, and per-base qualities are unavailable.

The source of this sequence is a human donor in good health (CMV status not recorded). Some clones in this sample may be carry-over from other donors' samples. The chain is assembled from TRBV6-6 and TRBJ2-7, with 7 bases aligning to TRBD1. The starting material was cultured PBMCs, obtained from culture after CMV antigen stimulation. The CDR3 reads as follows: CASGKDRTDYEQYF. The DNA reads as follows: TGTGCCAGCGGTAAGGACAGGACTGACTACGAGCAGTACTTC.